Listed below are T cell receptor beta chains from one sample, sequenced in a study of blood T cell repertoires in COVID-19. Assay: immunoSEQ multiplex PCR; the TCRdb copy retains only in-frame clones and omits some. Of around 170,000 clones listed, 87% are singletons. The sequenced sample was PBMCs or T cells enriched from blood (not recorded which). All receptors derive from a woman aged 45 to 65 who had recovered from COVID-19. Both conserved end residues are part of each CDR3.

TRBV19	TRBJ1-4	CASSMGDLSEKLFF
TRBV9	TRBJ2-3	CASSVAVASTDTQYF
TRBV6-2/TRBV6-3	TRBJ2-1	CASSYEGEVDEQFF
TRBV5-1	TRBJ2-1	CASSLTGVTYNEQFF
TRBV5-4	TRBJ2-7	CASSFALREQYF
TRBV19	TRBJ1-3	CASSAQRGSGNTIYF
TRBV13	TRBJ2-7	CASSLRRREQYF
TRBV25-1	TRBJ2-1	CASSELESTRGFF
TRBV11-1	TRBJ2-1	CASSSSARAYNEQFF
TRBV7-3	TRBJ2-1	CASSPSGDYNEQFF
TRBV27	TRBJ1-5	CASSKSGTGGVRPQHF
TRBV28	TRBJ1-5	CASSLLRVRTGYSNQPQHF
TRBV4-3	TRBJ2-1	CASSQRTGANEQFF
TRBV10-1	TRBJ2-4	CASSDGDIQNIQYF
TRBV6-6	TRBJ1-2	CASSREANYGYTF
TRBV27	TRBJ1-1	CASYIRETGVAFF
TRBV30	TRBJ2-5	CAWRKGGEETQYF
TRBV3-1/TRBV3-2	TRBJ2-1	CASSLPIGASNEQFF
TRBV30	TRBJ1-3	CAWSSGGTIYF
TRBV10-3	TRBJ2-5	CAISEEVETQYF
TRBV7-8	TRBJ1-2	CASSLDRTVGYTF
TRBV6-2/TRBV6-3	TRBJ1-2	CASSYPQTGFDGYTF
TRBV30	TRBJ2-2	CAWSNRGRSTGELFF
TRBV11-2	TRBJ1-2	CASSLTGEAYGYTF
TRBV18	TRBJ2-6	CASSRTGSGANVLTF
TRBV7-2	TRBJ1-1	CASSSPGVAEAFF
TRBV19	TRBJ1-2	CASSIGTGYNYGYTF
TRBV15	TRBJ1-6	CATSRVAGQSPLHF
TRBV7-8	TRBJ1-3	CASSTKGQISGNTIYF
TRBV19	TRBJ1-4	CASTVQGTRKLFF
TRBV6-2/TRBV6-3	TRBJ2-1	CASSYSLGASGRGHEQFF